The 12 T cell receptor beta chains given below trace back to one sample, sequenced in a study of T cells in Graves' hyperthyroidism and ophthalmopathy. Regions amplified from RNA transcripts were the TCR beta CDR3 regions. RT-PCR in the first round (using the HTBI primer set) targeted the TCR CDR3. TCRdb reanalysed the multiplex PCR reads using MiXCR and keeps one entry per CDR3 protein. This table has 450,000 to 700,000 distinct CDR3 sequences, about half appearing once. The sample consisted of peripheral blood or thyroid tissue (not recorded which). The source of these receptors is a woman aged 18 to 35 with Graves' hyperthyroidism.

This clonotype was seen at least ten times. The V and J genes are TRBV20-1 and TRBJ1-1; tentative D call: TRBD1 (6 bases). Trimming left V 5 bases short and J 4 bases short, with 11 bases between. CDR3 length equals 12 residues. CDR1 and CDR2 from the germline V gene are DFQATT and SNEGSKA (reference sequence). In DNA, the CDR3 is TGCAGTGCTCGTGGGGGGGCCACTGAAGCTTTCTTT. Its protein is CSARGGATEAFF.

The rearrangement uses TRBV7-6 and TRBJ2-5; TRBD1 is a possible D gene (6 bases). V was clipped by 6 bases and J by 5 bases, with 13 bases between them. The CDR3 has 13 residues. The V gene's germline CDR1 is SGHVS and CDR2 FNYEAQ. CDR3 coding DNA: TGTGCCAGCAGACAGGGTTCAGCGGAGACCCAGTACTTC. It encodes CASRQGSAETQYF.

The V call is TRBV27, the J call TRBJ2-7; 8 nucleotides agree with TRBD1. V shed 1 base, J shed 2 bases, and the junction held 19 bases outside the gene matches. In germline, CDR1 is MNHEY, CDR2 SMNVEV (reference sequence). The CDR3 covers 20 residues. CDR3 in amino acids: CASSLFRPGGSSVHPYEQYF. CDR3 bases: TGTGCCAGCAGTTTATTTAGGCCAGGGGGCTCTTCGGTCCATCCCTACGAGCAGTACTTC.

The chain carries TRBV7-6 and TRBJ2-7; D is uncertain. The CDR3 consists of 11 residues. The germline gives CDR1 SGHVS, CDR2 FNYEAQ. Trimming stripped 2 bases from V and 9 bases from J, with 8 bases between. CDR3 coding DNA: TGTGCCAGCAGCTTACCGGACGGGCAGTACTTC. It is translated as CASSLPDGQYF.

This chain joins TRBV7-9 and TRBJ1-2; 8 bases map to TRBD1. Germline assignment: CDR1 SEHNR and CDR2 FQNEAQ (reference sequence). V shed 4 bases, J shed 5 bases, and the junction held 9 bases outside the gene matches. The CDR3 length is 15 residues. In DNA form, the CDR3 reads TGTGCCAGCAGCTGGAAGACAGGGGCGGGGTATGGCTACACCTTC. Its translation is CASSWKTGAGYGYTF.

The table lists this clonotype with many counts. V gene TRBV19 combines with J gene TRBJ1-2; D ambiguous. The CDR3 totals 15 residues. The V end lost 2 bases, the J end lost 8 bases, and 18 bases lay between the germline ends. Germline V gene data show CDR1 as LNHDA and CDR2 as SQIVND (reference sequence). CDR3 sequence: CASSIPWASYRGYTF. Here the CDR3 DNA reads TGTGCCAGTAGTATACCCTGGGCCTCCTATCGAGGCTACACCTTC.

With respect to this clonotype: The germline gene is not matched at one end of the junction; a read error may be the cause. The chain employs TRBV18 and TRBJ2-7, with D possibly matching TRBD2 (7 bases). The germline V gene has CDR1 KGHSH and CDR2 LQKENI. The length of the CDR3 is 12 residues. CDR3 coding DNA: TGTGCCAGCTCACCAGTCGCGGGGGCCGGCGATTTC. Translation gives CASSPVAGAGDF.

This chain links TRBV24-1 with TRBJ1-4; D not certain. The CDR3 extends over 17 amino acids. Trimming left V 3 bases short and J 5 bases short, with 18 bases between. From germline, CDR1 is KGHDR and CDR2 SFDVKD. The CDR3 protein is CATSDKPPSSYNEKLFF. The CDR3 DNA reads TGTGCCACCAGTGATAAGCCTCCGAGCTCCTACAATGAAAAACTGTTTTTT.

This clonotype has a count of ten or more. This sequence joins TRBV5-1 and TRBJ2-7; D uncertain. CDR3 length equals 13 residues. CDR1 SGHRS and CDR2 YFSETQ come from the germline V gene. Trimming took off 6 bases at V and 1 base at J, with 11 bases between the two ends. The CDR3 loop is CASTAVGSYEQYF. The CDR3 nucleotides are TGCGCCAGCACTGCCGTCGGGTCCTACGAGCAGTACTTC.

This clonotype was seen many times. The chain uses TRBV11-3 and TRBJ1-4, with D possibly TRBD1 on 6 matching bases. V lost 2 bases to trimming and J lost 0 bases, with 16 bases between them. Germline CDR1 and CDR2: SGHNT and YENEEA. The CDR3 contains 18 residues. The CDR3 DNA reads TGTGCCAGCAGCTTAATCAAGACAGGACGGGCAACTAATGAAAAACTGTTTTTT. Translation: CASSLIKTGRATNEKLFF.

With regard to this clonotype: One base away lies a much larger clone, so this may be a sequencing read error. CDR3: CASSRTTFEGWGTEAFF. The CDR3 nucleotides read TGCGCCAGCAGCCGAACTACCTTTGAGGGATGGGGCACTGAAGCTTTCTTT. The chain is built from TRBV7-2 and TRBJ1-1, with no clear D. The V gene's germline CDR1 is SGHTA and CDR2 FQGNSA. This CDR3 spans 17 amino acids.

Ten or more counts support this clonotype. V gene TRBV19 combines with J gene TRBJ1-5; D is uncertain. The CDR3 covers 15 residues. Looked up from germline, CDR1 is LNHDA and CDR2 is SQIVND (reference sequence). The ends were cut back, 6 bases at V and 2 bases at J, with 14 bases in the middle. The DNA for the CDR3 is TGTGCCAGTAGACAGAGATCTCCGGGCAATCAGCCCCAGCATTTT. Translating gives CASRQRSPGNQPQHF.